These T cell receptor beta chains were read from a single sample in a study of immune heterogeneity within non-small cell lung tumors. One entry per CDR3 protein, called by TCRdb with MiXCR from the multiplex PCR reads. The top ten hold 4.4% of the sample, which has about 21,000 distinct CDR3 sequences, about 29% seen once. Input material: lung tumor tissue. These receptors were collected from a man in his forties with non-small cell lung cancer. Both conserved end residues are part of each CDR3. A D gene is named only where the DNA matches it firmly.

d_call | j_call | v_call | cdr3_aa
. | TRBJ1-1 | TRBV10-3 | CAISDLAEFTEAFF
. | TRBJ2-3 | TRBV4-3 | CASSQARTSTDTQYF
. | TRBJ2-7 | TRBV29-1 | CSVEHREAYEQYF
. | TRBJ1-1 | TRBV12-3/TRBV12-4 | CASSLTGVENTEAFF
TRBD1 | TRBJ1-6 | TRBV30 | CAWEAKTGTGNSPLHF
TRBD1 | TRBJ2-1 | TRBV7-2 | CASSPDRGDGEQFF
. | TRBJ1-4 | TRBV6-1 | CASSEPGTGNEKLFF
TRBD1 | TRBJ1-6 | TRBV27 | CASSLIPGQGGPPIHF
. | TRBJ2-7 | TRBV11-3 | CASSLQGNYEQYF
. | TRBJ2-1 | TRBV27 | CASSSQHEQFF
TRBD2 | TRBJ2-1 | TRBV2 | CASSGLAGPYNEQFF
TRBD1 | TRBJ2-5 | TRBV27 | CASSTLGTGRKTQYF
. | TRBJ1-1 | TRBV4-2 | CASSPRPLVTEAFF
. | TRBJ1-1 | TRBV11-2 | CASSLGDSTEAFF
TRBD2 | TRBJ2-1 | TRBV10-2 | CASSQTSGSFSEQFF
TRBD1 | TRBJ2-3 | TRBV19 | CASKRTGERDTQYF
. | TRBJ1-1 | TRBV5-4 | CASSLRGGNTEAFF
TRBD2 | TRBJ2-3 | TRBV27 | CASSLRVAGTQRGHTDTQYF
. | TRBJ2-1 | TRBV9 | CASSLPAGSYNEQFF
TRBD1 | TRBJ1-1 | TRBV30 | CAWSATGATEAFF
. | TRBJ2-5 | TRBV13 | CASSGQTGLETQYF
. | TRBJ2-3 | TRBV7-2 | CSSSIAATSTDTQYF
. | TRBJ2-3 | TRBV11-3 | CASSFRADTQYF
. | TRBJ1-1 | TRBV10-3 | CAIKVGLNTEAFF
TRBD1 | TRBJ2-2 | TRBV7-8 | CARSPRQGAYTGELFF
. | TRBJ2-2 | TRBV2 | CASSGPGAGTGELFF
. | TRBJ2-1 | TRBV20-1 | CSARVLDGAYKQFF
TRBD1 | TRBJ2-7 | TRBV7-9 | CASSPGTGFPEQYF
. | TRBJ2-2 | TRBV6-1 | CASSGPTNTGELFF
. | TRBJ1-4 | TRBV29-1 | CSVAVNEKLFF
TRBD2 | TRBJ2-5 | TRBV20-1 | CSASRMGLAGAFGETQYF
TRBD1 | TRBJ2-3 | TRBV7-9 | CASSSFISAPGQGRLDTQYF
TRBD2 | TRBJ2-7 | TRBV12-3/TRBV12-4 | CASSPPGLAVSGSYEQYF
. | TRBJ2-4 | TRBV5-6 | CASSLQMSGVGAKNIQYF
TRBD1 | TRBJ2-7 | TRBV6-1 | CASRSRTGWSYEQYF